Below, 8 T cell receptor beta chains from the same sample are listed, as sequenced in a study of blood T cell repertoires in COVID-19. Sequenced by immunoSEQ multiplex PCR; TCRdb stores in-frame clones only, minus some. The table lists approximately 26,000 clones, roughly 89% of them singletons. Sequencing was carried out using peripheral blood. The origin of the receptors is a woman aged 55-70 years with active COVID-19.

The CDR3 sequence: CASSHRTGPNLEKLFF. The CDR3 DNA sequence: TGCGCCAGCAGCCACCGCACAGGACCCAATTTAGAAAAACTGTTTTTT. The chain couples TRBV4-1 to TRBJ1-4, with TRBD1 as a possible D gene (5 bases). Trimming pared 3 bases from V and 8 bases from J, leaving 19 bases between. Germline V CDR1 and CDR2: MGHRA, YSYEKL. The CDR3 length is 16 residues.

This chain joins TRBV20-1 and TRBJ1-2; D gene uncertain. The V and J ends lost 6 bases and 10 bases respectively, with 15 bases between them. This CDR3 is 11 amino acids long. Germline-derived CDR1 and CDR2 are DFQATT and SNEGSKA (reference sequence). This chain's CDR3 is CSAVVFRDYTF. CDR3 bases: TGCAGTGCCGTAGTTTTCCGCGACTACACCTTC.

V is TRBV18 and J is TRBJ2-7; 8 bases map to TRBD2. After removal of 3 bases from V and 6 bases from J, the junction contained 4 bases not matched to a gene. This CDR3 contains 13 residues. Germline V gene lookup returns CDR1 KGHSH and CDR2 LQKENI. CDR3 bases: TGTGCCAGCTCACCTGGGCTAGCGGGCGAGCAGTACTTC. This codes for CASSPGLAGEQYF.

CDR3: CAIALAQGDEQFF. CDR3 sequence (DNA): TGTGCCATCGCCCTAGCGCAAGGGGATGAGCAGTTCTTC. The V and J genes are TRBV10-3 and TRBJ2-1; D is possibly TRBD2 (6 bases). There are 13 residues in the CDR3. CDR1 is ENHRY, CDR2 SYGVKD, per germline. V dropped 8 bases and J dropped 8 bases, with 16 bases sitting between them.

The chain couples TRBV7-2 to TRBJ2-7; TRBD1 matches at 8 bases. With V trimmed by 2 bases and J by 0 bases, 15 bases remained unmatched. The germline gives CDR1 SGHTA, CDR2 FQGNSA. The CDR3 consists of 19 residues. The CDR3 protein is CASSLKTLRGPLSSYEQYF. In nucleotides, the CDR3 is TGTGCCAGCAGCTTAAAAACGCTCAGGGGGCCCTTAAGCTCCTACGAGCAGTACTTC.

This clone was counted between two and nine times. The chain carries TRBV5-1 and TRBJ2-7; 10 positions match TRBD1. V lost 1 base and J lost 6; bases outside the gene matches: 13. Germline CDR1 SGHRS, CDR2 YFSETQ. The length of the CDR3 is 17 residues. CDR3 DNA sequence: TGCGCCAGCAGCTTGACCCCCCCGGGACAGGGGACGGGCGAGCAGTACTTC. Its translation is CASSLTPPGQGTGEQYF.

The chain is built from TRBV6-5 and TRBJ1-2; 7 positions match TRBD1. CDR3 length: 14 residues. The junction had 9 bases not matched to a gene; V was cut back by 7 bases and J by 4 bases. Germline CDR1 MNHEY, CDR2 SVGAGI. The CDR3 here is CASTRQGFRYGYTF. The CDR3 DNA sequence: TGTGCCAGCACCCGACAGGGTTTCCGCTATGGCTACACCTTC.

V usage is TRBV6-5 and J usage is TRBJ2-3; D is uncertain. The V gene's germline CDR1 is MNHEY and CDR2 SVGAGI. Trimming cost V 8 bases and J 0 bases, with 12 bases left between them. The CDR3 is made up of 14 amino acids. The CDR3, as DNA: TGTGCCAGCCGGGTTATATCTAGCACAGATACGCAGTATTTT. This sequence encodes CASRVISSTDTQYF.